Listed below are T cell receptor beta chains from one sample, sequenced in a study of beta chain features in type 1 diabetes. Some clones are missing from TCRdb's copy, which holds only in-frame ones; the method was immunoSEQ multiplex PCR. The sample lists about 740,000 clones; under 15% were seen once. The sequencing input was naive CD4+ T cells from blood. All receptors derive from a young man with type 1 diabetes. Each CDR3 is given with its conserved first and last residue. The D gene is left open where the match is weak. Size values are once, few and many counts, or a class for expanded clones, and some rows have none.

D | size | J | V | length | DNA | CDR3
TRBD1 | NA | TRBJ1-1 | TRBV9 | 18 | TGTGCCAGCACCCGTACAATTCCCGGACAGGGGGCAAGCACTGAAGCTTTCTTT | CASTRTIPGQGASTEAFF
NA | few | TRBJ1-2 | TRBV7-2 | 15 | TGTGCCAGCAGCTTTCAGGCAGCGGAAAACTATGGCTACACCTTC | CASSFQAAENYGYTF
NA | few | TRBJ2-7 | TRBV2 | 14 | TGTGCCAGCATCCGTAGAGAGGTCTCCTACGAGCAGTACTTC | CASIRREVSYEQYF
TRBD1 | NA | TRBJ2-1 | TRBV2 | 17 | TGTGCCAGCAGTGAAGGGGGCGGGACAGGGCCGCGCAATGAGCAGTTCTTC | CASSEGGGTGPRNEQFF
TRBD1 | few | TRBJ2-6 | TRBV28 | 18 | TGTGCCAGCAGTTTATATGGGGAACAGGGGGCTGGGGCCAACGTCCTGACTTTC | CASSLYGEQGAGANVLTF
NA | NA | TRBJ2-7 | TRBV7-9 | 14 | TGTGCCAGCAGCCCTCAACAGGGAACCCACGAGCAGTACTTC | CASSPQQGTHEQYF
TRBD2 | few | TRBJ2-2 | TRBV11-2 | 15 | TGTGCCAGCAGCTCGGGACTAGCGGGGGCCGGGGAGCTGTTTTTT | CASSSGLAGAGELFF
NA | NA | TRBJ2-1 | TRBV7-8 | 15 | TGTGCCAGCAGCTTAGAAGGGACGGTCGGCGATGAGCAGTTCTTC | CASSLEGTVGDEQFF
TRBD1 | NA | TRBJ1-6 | TRBV7-9 | 16 | TGTGCCAGCAGCTTGGCCGGGACAGGGGAATTGTCACCCCTCCACTTT | CASSLAGTGELSPLHF
NA | few | TRBJ1-2 | TRBV4-1 | 15 | TGCGCCAGCAGGCTGACAGTTATCGAGAACTATGGCTACACCTTC | CASRLTVIENYGYTF
NA | NA | TRBJ1-1 | TRBV4-1 | 15 | TGCGCCAGCAGCCTTGGCAGAACCATGAACACTGAAGCTTTCTTT | CASSLGRTMNTEAFF
NA | NA | TRBJ1-2 | TRBV25-1 | 16 | TGTGCCAGCAGTGAGCCGACTGACGGGGCAGGGGACGGCTACACCTTC | CASSEPTDGAGDGYTF
NA | NA | TRBJ1-2 | TRBV30 | 11 | TGTGCCTGGAGTGTAGCCTATGGCTACACCTTC | CAWSVAYGYTF
NA | few | TRBJ1-2 | TRBV14 | 15 | TGTGCCAGCAGCCAAGAAGTCGGGACGGGCTATGGCTACACCTTC | CASSQEVGTGYGYTF
TRBD1 | few | TRBJ2-3 | TRBV23-1 | 14 | TGCGCCCCTTACAGGGGGTGTAACACAGATACGCAGTATTTT | CAPYRGCNTDTQYF
NA | few | TRBJ1-1 | TRBV30 | 15 | TGTGCCTGGAGTGAAGGAACAGGGTCTGTCACTGAAGCTTTCTTT | CAWSEGTGSVTEAFF